The 24 T cell receptor beta chains below come from one sample, sequenced in a study of monozygotic twins with inflammatory bowel disease. TCRdb re-called the 5' RACE reads and shows each CDR3 protein once, DNA omitted. The sample data list approximately 400,000 distinct CDR3 sequences. The sequenced sample consisted of blood. The receptors derive from a human donor with ulcerative colitis or Crohn's disease, or a healthy co-twin of an affected twin (not recorded which).

The rearrangement uses TRBV15 and TRBJ2-3; the TRBD2 assignment by TCRdb is unverifiable without DNA. The CDR3 is 19 residues long. Looked up from germline, CDR1 is LNHNV and CDR2 is YYDKDF (reference sequence). CDR3 protein: CATSRDWANLRQGTDTQYF. The entire variable domain, with the rest obtained from reference TRBV15 and TRBJ2-3, is as follows: DAMVIQNPRYQVTQFGKPVTLSCSQTLNHNVMYWYQQKSSQAPKLLFHYYDKDFNNEADTPDNFQSRRPNTSFCFLDIRSPGLGDTAMYLCATSRDWANLRQGTDTQYFGPGTRLTVL.

The gene calls are TRBV18 and TRBJ1-5; with no DNA, the TCRdb D assignment of TRBD1 cannot be verified. Germline CDR1 and CDR2: KGHSH and LQKENI. The CDR3 contains 16 residues. The CDR3 sequence is CASSLQGQGGGQPQHF.

This chain joins TRBV5-1 and TRBJ2-1; no DNA is available, so the TRBD2 call from TCRdb remains unchecked. CDR3 size: 18 residues. Germline V CDR1 and CDR2: SGHRS, YFSETQ. This chain's CDR3 is CASSSLGLAGVSYNEQFF. Variable domain in full (rest from reference TRBV5-1 and TRBJ2-1): KAGVTQTPRYLIKTRGQQVTLSCSPISGHRSVSWYQQTPGQGLQFLFEYFSETQRNKGNFPGRFSGRQFSNSRSEMNVSTLELGDSALYLCASSSLGLAGVSYNEQFFGPGTRLTVL.

The chain uses TRBV5-4 and TRBJ2-5; lacking DNA, the TRBD1 call made by TCRdb goes unchecked. CDR1 is SGHNT and CDR2 is YYREEE in the germline V gene (reference sequence). This CDR3 spans 14 amino acids. Here the CDR3 reads CASSLKQGQETQYF.

The gene calls are TRBV10-3 and TRBJ2-3; no DNA is available, so the TRBD2 call from TCRdb remains unchecked. The CDR3 is 14 residues long. The germline V gene encodes CDR1 ENHRY and CDR2 SYGVKD. The CDR3 protein is CAISRTGGTDTQYF.

The chain carries TRBV27 and TRBJ2-2; absent DNA, TCRdb's TRBD1 call cannot be checked. CDR1 and CDR2 (germline): MNHEY, SMNVEV (reference sequence). The CDR3 is 17 amino acids. CDR3 loop: CASSFIPGQGDTGELFF.

This sequence joins TRBV20-1 and TRBJ2-5; TCRdb calls TRBD2, which cannot be checked without DNA. CDR3 length: 15 residues. CDR1 is DFQATT, CDR2 SNEGSKA, per germline (reference sequence). The chain's CDR3 is CSATKGTSGKETQYF.

The chain recombines TRBV20-1 with TRBJ1-1; the TCRdb call, TRBD1, lacks DNA for checking. The CDR3 totals 15 residues. Germline CDR1 DFQATT, CDR2 SNEGSKA (reference sequence). CDR3: CSALTLGQLNTEAFF.

The chain employs TRBV30 and TRBJ2-2; TCRdb gives TRBD2 as the D gene, but with no DNA this cannot be confirmed. The germline CDR1 and CDR2 sequences are GTSNPN and SVGIG (reference sequence). The length of the CDR3 is 14 residues. This CDR3 is CAWKRGHPTGELFF.

The V call is TRBV28, the J call TRBJ2-1; TCRdb selects TRBD2, and the lack of DNA leaves this call unchecked. The CDR3 sequence is 12 residues long. CDR1 is MDHEN, CDR2 SYDVKM, per germline. CDR3 residues: CASETTQSGQFF.

V gene TRBV6-5 combines with J gene TRBJ2-7; TCRdb names TRBD1, which stays unverified in the absence of DNA. This CDR3 is 13 amino acids long. The germline V gene has CDR1 MNHEY and CDR2 SVGAGI. CDR3 sequence reads: CASKAPSGYEQYF.

The rearrangement links TRBV3-1 to TRBJ2-3. Germline V gives CDR1 LGHDT, CDR2 YNNKEL (reference sequence). The CDR3 loop spans 17 amino acids. CDR3: CASSQEFRQPDTDTQYF.

The rearrangement joins TRBV3-1 to TRBJ1-1. This CDR3 spans 15 amino acids. Germline CDR1 is LGHDT and CDR2 is YNNKEL (reference sequence). Here the CDR3 reads CASSQVAAPDTEAFF.

The CDR3 region is CASSPPGGLYTF. The rearrangement joins TRBV6-2 or TRBV6-3 to TRBJ1-2; lacking DNA, the TRBD1 call made by TCRdb goes unchecked. The CDR3 loop spans 12 amino acids. Germline CDR1 and CDR2: MNHEY and SVGEGT.

The chain is built from TRBV3-1 and TRBJ2-1; absent DNA, TCRdb's TRBD2 call cannot be checked. The length of the CDR3 is 17 residues. From germline, CDR1 is LGHDT and CDR2 YNNKEL (reference sequence). The CDR3 reads CASSQVRGLAGNNEQFF.

CDR3 sequence: CASSRTGWGSGRYYEQYF. V gene TRBV13 combines with J gene TRBJ2-7; absent DNA, TCRdb's TRBD2 call cannot be checked. Germline CDR1 is PRHDT and CDR2 is FYEKMQ (reference sequence). This CDR3 spans 18 amino acids.

The chain joins TRBV4-1 to TRBJ1-2; the D call of TRBD1 rests on TCRdb alone, since no DNA is present to check it. The V gene's germline CDR1 is MGHRA and CDR2 YSYEKL. The CDR3 runs 15 residues. The CDR3 protein is CASTPDRVTNYGYTF.

The J gene is TRBJ2-1, the V gene TRBV18. CDR1 is KGHSH and CDR2 is LQKENI in the germline V gene. The CDR3 length is 16 residues. CDR3 in amino acids: CASSPPIGRAQNEQFF.

The chain joins TRBV27 to TRBJ2-2; TCRdb calls TRBD1, which cannot be checked without DNA. CDR1 and CDR2 from the germline V gene are MNHEY and SMNVEV (reference sequence). The CDR3 has 16 amino acids. The CDR3 loop reads CASSLEGAGYTGELFF.

The chain recombines TRBV6-1 with TRBJ2-1. The CDR3 is 14 amino acids. Germline V gene data show CDR1 as MNHNS and CDR2 as SASEGT. The CDR3 loop reads CASSEMRLYNEQFF.

The chain links TRBV5-5 to TRBJ2-3. Germline CDR1 is SGHKS and CDR2 is YYEKEE (reference sequence). The CDR3 is made up of 15 amino acids. The CDR3 spells CASSLAARRTDTQYF.

V gene TRBV5-1 combines with J gene TRBJ2-5; TCRdb picks TRBD2, but there is no DNA to check that call. Germline V gene data show CDR1 as SGHRS and CDR2 as YFSETQ. The CDR3 is 16 amino acids. This CDR3 is CASSRTWGGSSETQYF.

V usage is TRBV15 and J usage is TRBJ2-1; TCRdb outputs TRBD2, but without DNA this stays unchecked. Germline values: CDR1 LNHNV, CDR2 YYDKDF (reference sequence). CDR3 length: 16 amino acids. The CDR3 spells CATSRFSGEGYNEQFF.

V and J are TRBV7-9 and TRBJ2-2; TCRdb's D gene call, TRBD1, goes unchecked for lack of DNA. Germline V CDR1 and CDR2: SEHNR, FQNEAQ (reference sequence). The CDR3 consists of 15 residues. The CDR3 reads CASSPLSQADGELFF.